These 21 T cell receptor beta chains came from one sample sequenced in a study of cytomegalovirus exposure and HLA in healthy donors. The PCR made use of 60 Vbeta and 13 Jbeta primers. Libraries were prepared by immunoSEQ multiplex PCR; TCRdb keeps only in-frame clonotypes and omits some of them. This sample yields around 150,000 clones, of which just over 70% are seen a single time; roughly 4.5% belongs to the top ten. Material for sequencing was PBMCs. The receptor set was obtained from a man aged 18 to 35 in good health and CMV-seropositive.

This clone was counted only a few times. V usage is TRBV7-2 and J usage is TRBJ2-5; the match to TRBD1 covers 8 bases. This CDR3 spans 13 amino acids. J gave up 4 bases and V 2 bases, and 0 bases lay outside the gene matches. Germline V gives CDR1 SGHTA, CDR2 FQGNSA. The DNA for the CDR3 is TGTGCCAGCAGCTTAACAGGGGGAGAGACCCAGTACTTC. It is translated as CASSLTGGETQYF.

The rearrangement uses TRBV6-5 and TRBJ1-1, with D tentatively TRBD1 (5 bases). The V end was cut by 5 bases, the J end by 1 base, with 11 bases between. This CDR3 comprises 14 residues. Germline loops: CDR1 MNHEY, CDR2 SVGAGI. For the CDR3, the DNA is TGTGCCAGCAGTACCTCGACAGAGAACACTGAAGCTTTCTTT. This encodes CASSTSTENTEAFF.

This sequence joins TRBV5-1 and TRBJ2-3; 7 bases are a match to TRBD2. The CDR3 has 16 residues. Germline lookup yields CDR1 SGHRS and CDR2 YFSETQ. J was trimmed by 1 base and V by 0 bases; bases with no gene match: 5. The CDR3 loop reads CASSLGLAERTDTQYF. DNA for the CDR3: TGCGCCAGCAGCTTGGGGCTAGCGGAACGCACAGATACGCAGTATTTT.

The genes are TRBV30 and TRBJ2-3, with TRBD2 matching over 9 bases. The CDR3 extends over 17 amino acids. Germline V gene sequence: CDR1 GTSNPN, CDR2 SVGIG (reference sequence). The V segment lost 2 bases and the J segment 4 bases; nucleotides outside the gene matches: 13. The CDR3 DNA is TGTGCCTGGAGTAGTGGCGGGGGGGTCTCTATAGCAGATACGCAGTATTTT. Translation: CAWSSGGGVSIADTQYF. Filled out from reference TRBV30 and TRBJ2-3, the complete variable domain reads SQTIHQWPATLVQPVGSPLSLECTVEGTSNPNLYWYRQAAGRGLQLLFYSVGIGQISSEVPQNLSASRPQDRQFILSSKKLLLSDSGFYLCAWSSGGGVSIADTQYFGPGTRLTVL.

This chain connects TRBV4-2 to TRBJ2-1; 10 bases are a match to TRBD2. This CDR3 contains 17 residues. Losses at the gene ends were 0 bases for V and 5 bases for J; bases not matched to a gene: 7. CDR1 and CDR2 (germline): LGHNA, YNFKEQ. The CDR3 DNA follows: TGTGCCAGCAGCCAAGATATTGGAGCGGGAGGGAACAATGAGCAGTTCTTC. Encoded protein: CASSQDIGAGGNNEQFF.

This clone was seen more than once but under ten times. The CDR3 DNA follows: TGTGCCAGCAGTGGGACAGGGGGCTATGGCTACACCTTC. Translating gives CASSGTGGYGYTF. The V call is TRBV11-2, the J call TRBJ1-2, with 11 nucleotides matching TRBD1. From germline, CDR1 is SGHAT and CDR2 FQNNGV. The trim removed 6 bases at V and 4 bases at J, leaving 1 base unmatched. The CDR3 has 13 residues.

The V gene is TRBV2, the J gene TRBJ1-6; TRBD1 matches at 7 bases. This CDR3 spans 14 amino acids. The germline V gene encodes CDR1 SNHLY and CDR2 FYNNEI. The V gene end was trimmed by 6 bases and the J gene end by 7 bases; junction bases not matched to a gene: 6. The CDR3 is CASSASGQNSPLHF. CDR3 DNA sequence: TGTGCCAGCAGCGCGTCGGGACAGAATTCACCCCTCCACTTT.

V is TRBV30 and J is TRBJ2-3; D remains ambiguous. CDR3 length: 11 amino acids. V was trimmed by 4 bases and J by 3 bases, leaving 5 bases between them. Germline-derived CDR1 and CDR2 are GTSNPN and SVGIG (reference sequence). CDR3 region: CAWINTDTQYF. The CDR3 DNA is TGTGCCTGGATTAATACAGATACGCAGTATTTT. Complete variable domain (other parts from reference TRBV30 and TRBJ2-3): SQTIHQWPATLVQPVGSPLSLECTVEGTSNPNLYWYRQAAGRGLQLLFYSVGIGQISSEVPQNLSASRPQDRQFILSSKKLLLSDSGFYLCAWINTDTQYFGPGTRLTVL.

This CDR3 is CASSLPGEGTDTQYF. CDR3 DNA sequence: TGCGCCAGCAGCTTGCCGGGGGAAGGCACAGATACGCAGTATTTT. V gene TRBV5-1 combines with J gene TRBJ2-3; tentative D call: TRBD2 (6 bases). The CDR3 is 15 residues long. V was clipped by 1 base and J by 1 base, with 10 bases between them. Germline V CDR1 and CDR2: SGHRS, YFSETQ.

This clone came up once. The chain carries TRBV11-3 and TRBJ1-1; D gene ambiguous. Deletions cut 3 bases from V and 6 bases from J, with 5 bases between. The CDR3 sequence is 11 residues long. Germline CDR1 SGHNT, CDR2 YENEEA. CDR3 DNA sequence: TGTGCCAGCAGCTTCCTTGCTGAAGCTTTCTTT. Translation gives CASSFLAEAFF.

V usage is TRBV9 and J usage is TRBJ1-2; D possibly corresponds to TRBD1 (5 bases). This CDR3 region has 17 residues. The V gene lost 0 bases and the J gene lost 6 bases, with 21 bases spanning the gap. In germline, CDR1 is SGDLS, CDR2 YYNGEE. The CDR3: CASSVASSDMVANGYTF. CDR3 DNA: TGTGCCAGCAGCGTAGCATCTTCGGACATGGTGGCGAATGGCTACACCTTC.

The sample holds one count of this clone. The chain employs TRBV9 and TRBJ2-5; 10 nucleotides align to TRBD1. In germline, CDR1 is SGDLS, CDR2 YYNGEE. V gave up 1 base and J gave up 1 base; unmatched junction bases: 4. The CDR3 runs 16 residues. CDR3 coding DNA: TGTGCCAGCAGCGTATTCGGACAGGGGGTCCAAGAGACCCAGTACTTC. Its translation is CASSVFGQGVQETQYF.

This clone has just a few counts. The gene calls are TRBV5-4 and TRBJ2-7, with D possibly being TRBD2 (5 bases). Germline-derived CDR1 and CDR2 are SGHNT and YYREEE (reference sequence). The CDR3 extends over 16 amino acids. V lost 4 bases, J lost 0 bases, and 17 bases lay in between. The CDR3 loop is CASSRLGFEGSYEQYV. DNA of the CDR3: TGTGCCAGCAGCCGCCTCGGCTTTGAGGGCTCCTACGAGCAGTACGTC.

This clone was counted between two and nine times. The DNA for the CDR3 is TGCAGCGAGGGGGACGAGAGGGAGACCCAGTACTTC. This sequence encodes CSEGDERETQYF. The chain employs TRBV29-1 and TRBJ2-5; TRBD1 is a possible D gene (6 bases). V lost 7 bases and J 5 bases, leaving 14 bases between the germline ends. Germline V gives CDR1 SQVTM, CDR2 ANQGSEA. The CDR3 has 12 residues.

This chain links TRBV7-9 with TRBJ1-1; no clear D. Germline values: CDR1 SEHNR, CDR2 FQNEAQ (reference sequence). Trimming left V 4 bases short and J 1 base short, with 10 bases between. This CDR3 region has 14 residues. CDR3 DNA: TGTGCCAGCAGCTCACCGATGGCGAACACTGAAGCTTTCTTT. As protein: CASSSPMANTEAFF.

This chain uses TRBV5-4 with TRBJ2-3, with D perhaps matching TRBD2 (6 bases). V was cut by 0 bases and J by 6 bases, with 14 bases left in between. Germline CDR1 and CDR2: SGHNT and YYREEE (reference sequence). This CDR3 contains 15 residues. CDR3 coding DNA: TGTGCCAGCAGCTTGGAAGTCGGGGGACGGGATACGCAGTATTTT. Translated: CASSLEVGGRDTQYF.

The chain couples TRBV9 to TRBJ2-7; D possibly corresponds to TRBD2 (6 bases). The CDR3 has 19 residues. Trimming left V 0 bases short and J 5 bases short, with 27 bases between. The germline gives CDR1 SGDLS, CDR2 YYNGEE. In nucleotides, the CDR3 is TGTGCCAGCAGCGTAGTCCAGGGTCCCGGGAGACCAGAACCGAACGAGCAGTACGTC. Protein: CASSVVQGPGRPEPNEQYV.

This chain links TRBV7-8 with TRBJ1-4; TRBD1 might be the D (6 bases). This CDR3 is 13 amino acids long. The germline CDR1 and CDR2 sequences are SGHVS and FQNEAQ. Trimming stripped 7 bases from V and 7 bases from J, with 13 bases between. This chain's CDR3 is CASTLGAREKLFF. Here the CDR3 DNA reads TGTGCCAGCACCTTGGGGGCGCGTGAAAAACTGTTTTTT.

The V and J genes are TRBV7-3 and TRBJ2-2, with 7 positions matching TRBD2. Germline CDR1 is SGHTA and CDR2 is FQGTGA. There are 16 residues in the CDR3. Losses at the gene ends were 1 base for V and 6 bases for J; bases not matched to a gene: 8. The DNA for the CDR3 is TGTGCCAGCAGCTTAAGAGGCGGGGGTGACCCCGGGGAGCTGTTTTTT. Its protein product is CASSLRGGGDPGELFF.

The J gene is TRBJ1-1, the V gene TRBV2, with TRBD1 matching 8 bases. CDR3 size: 14 residues. The germline gives CDR1 SNHLY, CDR2 FYNNEI. V shed 5 bases and J 2 bases; nucleotides not matched to a gene: 4. CDR3 DNA: TGTGCCAGCAGTTGGACAGGGATCAACACTGAAGCTTTCTTT. Translated, it gives CASSWTGINTEAFF.

The rearrangement joins TRBV30 to TRBJ2-1, with a tentative D call TRBD2 (6 bases). Trimming removed 3 bases from V and 7 bases from J, with 13 bases in between. The CDR3 has 13 residues. Germline values: CDR1 GTSNPN, CDR2 SVGIG (reference sequence). DNA for the CDR3: TGTGCCTGGAGCGAGGGACTGACGAATGAGCAGTTCTTC. Translated, it gives CAWSEGLTNEQFF.